A selection of T cell receptor beta chains follows, all from one sample in a study of T cells in tuberculosis. Profiled with immunoSEQ multiplex PCR; TCRdb holds only in-frame clones, not every one. The sample has roughly 34,000 clones, approximately 85% seen once; the top ten hold around 5.2%. The material was PBMCs, obtained at tuberculosis diagnosis. Receptors originate from an adult with tuberculosis. Each CDR3 is given with its conserved first and last residue. The D gene is left open where the match is weak. Expanded clones are given a class, and other clones once, few, many or no size at all.

D: NA
V: TRBV5-1
size: NA
J: TRBJ2-7
DNA: TGCGCCAGCAGCTTGAGCCAGGGCCCCTACGAGCAGTACTTC
CDR3: CASSLSQGPYEQYF

D: NA
V: TRBV19
size: NA
J: TRBJ2-7
DNA: TGTGCCAGTAGTATAGGACTAGGGGCCTACGAGCAGTACTTC
CDR3: CASSIGLGAYEQYF

D: TRBD1
V: TRBV2
size: NA
J: TRBJ2-7
DNA: TGTGCCAGCAATTCCCGGACAGGGTTGGGGGAGCAGTACTTC
CDR3: CASNSRTGLGEQYF

D: NA
V: TRBV29-1
size: NA
J: TRBJ2-5
DNA: TGCAGCGTTGTAGGGGCAGCCGCAGGGGAGACCCAGTACTTC
CDR3: CSVVGAAAGETQYF

D: TRBD2
V: TRBV5-1
size: NA
J: TRBJ2-2
DNA: TGCGCCAGCAGCTCGACTAGCGGGAGGGCGACCGGGGAGCTGTTTTTT
CDR3: CASSSTSGRATGELFF

D: NA
V: TRBV7-5
size: NA
J: TRBJ2-7
DNA: TGTGCCAGAAGCTTAATTACCCCTTTGACTAGCGGGAAGTACGAGCAGTACTTC
CDR3: CARSLITPLTSGKYEQYF

D: TRBD1
V: TRBV6-6
size: NA
J: TRBJ1-4
DNA: TGTGCCAGCAGGGACAGGGGGCCAGCTAATGAAAAACTGTTTTTT
CDR3: CASRDRGPANEKLFF

D: TRBD2
V: TRBV2
size: NA
J: TRBJ2-7
DNA: TGTGCCGGAAGCGGGAGGGCTTACGAGCAGTACTTC
CDR3: CAGSGRAYEQYF

D: NA
V: TRBV9
size: medium-sized
J: TRBJ2-2
DNA: TGTGCCAGCAGCCCCTCTAAGAGGGAGCTGTTTTTT
CDR3: CASSPSKRELFF

D: NA
V: TRBV6-1
size: NA
J: TRBJ2-5
DNA: TGTGCCAGCAGTGAAATGAACAGCTTCGGGGGGACCCAGTACTTC
CDR3: CASSEMNSFGGTQYF

D: NA
V: TRBV10-2
size: NA
J: TRBJ1-1
DNA: TGCGCCAGCAGGGCCTCCTGGAACACTGAAGCTTTCTTT
CDR3: CASRASWNTEAFF

D: NA
V: TRBV15
size: NA
J: TRBJ2-3
DNA: TGTGCCACCAGCAGAGCGGAGGGAGTCACAGATACGCAGTATTTT
CDR3: CATSRAEGVTDTQYF

D: NA
V: TRBV28
size: few
J: TRBJ1-2
DNA: TGTGCCAGCAGTTTGGGGACAGGCTACACCTTC
CDR3: CASSLGTGYTF

D: NA
V: TRBV7-6
size: once
J: TRBJ2-1
DNA: TGTGCCAGCAGCTATCAATCCTACAATGAGCAGTTCTTC
CDR3: CASSYQSYNEQFF

D: TRBD2
V: TRBV6-4
size: NA
J: TRBJ2-2
DNA: TGTGCCAGCAGTGACTCGAAGCTAGCGGGAGCCGGGGAGCTGTTTTTT
CDR3: CASSDSKLAGAGELFF

D: NA
V: TRBV5-1
size: NA
J: TRBJ2-7
DNA: TGCGCCAGCAGCTTGGGGGACACCCGATACGAGCAGTACTTC
CDR3: CASSLGDTRYEQYF

D: TRBD2
V: TRBV2
size: NA
J: TRBJ2-2
DNA: TGTGCCAGCAGTGATGGGACTAGCGGTCTCACCGGGGAGCTGTTTTTT
CDR3: CASSDGTSGLTGELFF

D: NA
V: TRBV7-2
size: NA
J: TRBJ1-6
DNA: TGTGCCAGCAGCTGGACAGCGAGCTCCTATAATTCACCCCTCCACTTT
CDR3: CASSWTASSYNSPLHF

D: TRBD1
V: TRBV6-4
size: NA
J: TRBJ1-6
DNA: TGTGCCAGCAGTGAGCAGACAGGGGGCTGGTCACCCCTCCACTTT
CDR3: CASSEQTGGWSPLHF

D: NA
V: TRBV28
size: NA
J: TRBJ1-1
DNA: TGTGCCAGCAGTTCCTTCCAGGGCAGGTTGAACACTGAAGCTTTCTTT
CDR3: CASSSFQGRLNTEAFF

D: NA
V: TRBV15
size: NA
J: TRBJ1-3
DNA: TGTGCCACCAGCAGACAGGGCGAGGGAAACACCATATATTTT
CDR3: CATSRQGEGNTIYF

D: NA
V: TRBV6-5
size: NA
J: TRBJ2-3
DNA: TGTGCCAGCAGTTACTCTTCGGGGGGCCCCTCAGATACGCAGTATTTT
CDR3: CASSYSSGGPSDTQYF

D: TRBD2
V: TRBV5-6
size: NA
J: TRBJ2-3
DNA: TGTGCCAGCAGCCGTAGCGGGGGTGTGCGTAGCACAGATACGCAGTATTTT
CDR3: CASSRSGGVRSTDTQYF

D: TRBD2
V: TRBV25-1
size: NA
J: TRBJ2-3
DNA: TGTGCCAGCAGTGAATCGGTCGGCGGGAGGACAGATACGCAGTATTTT
CDR3: CASSESVGGRTDTQYF

D: TRBD1
V: TRBV19
size: NA
J: TRBJ2-7
DNA: TGTGCCAGTACCCGGACAGGGGCGACCTACGAGCAGTACTTC
CDR3: CASTRTGATYEQYF

D: NA
V: TRBV10-3
size: few
J: TRBJ1-1
DNA: TGTGCCAGCCGCTTACGGGGGTGGACTGAAGCTTTCTTT
CDR3: CASRLRGWTEAFF

D: NA
V: TRBV7-7
size: NA
J: TRBJ2-7
DNA: TGTGCCAGCAGCTTAGCGCGAGGACAACACTACGAGCAGTACTTC
CDR3: CASSLARGQHYEQYF

D: NA
V: TRBV6-1
size: NA
J: TRBJ2-7
DNA: TGTGCCAGCAGTGAAGCCCGCAGGGTTTACTCCTACGAGCAGTACTTC
CDR3: CASSEARRVYSYEQYF

D: TRBD1
V: TRBV28
size: NA
J: TRBJ2-3
DNA: TGTGCCAGCAGTATAACATCCGGGACAGCGGCAGATACGCAGTATTTT
CDR3: CASSITSGTAADTQYF

D: TRBD1
V: TRBV6-5
size: NA
J: TRBJ2-2
DNA: TGTGCCAGCAGTCGACAGGGCGTAAACACCGGGGAGCTGTTTTTT
CDR3: CASSRQGVNTGELFF

D: TRBD1
V: TRBV6-5
size: NA
J: TRBJ1-1
DNA: TGTGCCAGCAGTTACGGGATCGACAGGGTGAACACTGAAGCTTTCTTT
CDR3: CASSYGIDRVNTEAFF

D: TRBD2
V: TRBV4-2
size: NA
J: TRBJ2-7
DNA: TGTGCCAGCAGCCAGACTAGCGGGGGACCCCAGTACTTC
CDR3: CASSQTSGGPQYF

D: TRBD2
V: TRBV7-3
size: NA
J: TRBJ2-7
DNA: TGTGCCAGCAGTATAGCGGGGTTTGACGAGCAGTACTTC
CDR3: CASSIAGFDEQYF

D: NA
V: TRBV28
size: once
J: TRBJ1-5
DNA: TGTGCCAGCAGTTCCCAGGGGTTGGGCAATCAGCCCCAGCATTTT
CDR3: CASSSQGLGNQPQHF

D: TRBD2
V: TRBV4-1
size: NA
J: TRBJ2-3
DNA: TGCGCCAGCAGCCTTCGTGGACCTCAAGCCGGGACTAGCGGCCCGTTTGATACGCAGTATTTT
CDR3: CASSLRGPQAGTSGPFDTQYF

D: TRBD1
V: TRBV30
size: NA
J: TRBJ1-1
DNA: TGTGCCTGGAGTCAGGGGGCGAACACTGAAGCTTTCTTT
CDR3: CAWSQGANTEAFF

D: TRBD2
V: TRBV28
size: NA
J: TRBJ2-4
DNA: TGTGCCAGCTCAGGTGGGCGGGGGGTGCTAGCCAAAAACATTCAGTACTTC
CDR3: CASSGGRGVLAKNIQYF